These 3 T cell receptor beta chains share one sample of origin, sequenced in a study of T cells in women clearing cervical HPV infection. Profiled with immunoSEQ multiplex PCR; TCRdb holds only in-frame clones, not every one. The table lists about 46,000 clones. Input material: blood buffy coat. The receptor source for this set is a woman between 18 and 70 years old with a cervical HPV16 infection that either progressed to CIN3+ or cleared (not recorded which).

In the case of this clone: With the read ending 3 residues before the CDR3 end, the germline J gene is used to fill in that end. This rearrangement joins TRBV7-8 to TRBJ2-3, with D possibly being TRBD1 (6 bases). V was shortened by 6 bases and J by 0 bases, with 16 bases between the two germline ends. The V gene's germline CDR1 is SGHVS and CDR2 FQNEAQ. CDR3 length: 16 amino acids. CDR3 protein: CASSKGTYISTDTQYF. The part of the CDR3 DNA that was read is TGTGCCAGCAGTAAAGGGACATATATTAGCACAGATACG.

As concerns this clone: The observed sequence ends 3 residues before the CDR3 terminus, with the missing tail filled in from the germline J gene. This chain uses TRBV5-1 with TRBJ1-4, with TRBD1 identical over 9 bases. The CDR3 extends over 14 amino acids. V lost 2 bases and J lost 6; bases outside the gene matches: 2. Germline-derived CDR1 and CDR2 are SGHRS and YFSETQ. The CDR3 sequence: CASSLRQGDEKLFF. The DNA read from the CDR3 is TGCGCCAGCAGCTTAAGACAGGGGGATGAAAAA.

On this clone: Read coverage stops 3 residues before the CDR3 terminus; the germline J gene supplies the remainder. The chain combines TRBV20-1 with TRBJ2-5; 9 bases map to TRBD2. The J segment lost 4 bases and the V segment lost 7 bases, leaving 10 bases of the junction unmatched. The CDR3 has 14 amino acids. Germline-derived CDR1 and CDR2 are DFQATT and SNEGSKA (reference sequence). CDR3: CSGVAGGIGETQYF. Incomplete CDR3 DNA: TGCAGTGGGGTGGCGGGAGGGATCGGAGAGACC.